A selection of T cell receptor beta chains follows, all from one sample in a study of OX40 agonist ivuxolimab in advanced cancers. Assay used: immunoSEQ multiplex PCR; TCRdb lists only in-frame clones, some missing. The table lists around 46,000 clones, just over 85% of them singletons. The sequencing used CD4+ or CD8+ T cells sorted from blood, collected in a trial of the OX40 agonist ivuxolimab. The receptors stem from an adult with an advanced solid tumor such as melanoma, head and neck, liver or kidney cancer. The CDR3 runs from the conserved cysteine through the conserved F or W. The D gene is left open where the match is weak. The size of a clone is reported for some rows only, either as once, few or many, or as a class for expanded clones.

TRBV7-9	-	-	TRBJ2-5	CASRPGRQETQYF	TGTGCCAGCAGGCCGGGACGGCAAGAGACCCAGTACTTC
TRBV4-1	-	-	TRBJ1-3	CASSTLGGLSGNTIYF	TGCGCCAGCAGCACCCTGGGGGGGCTCTCTGGAAACACCATATATTTT
TRBV6-5	-	TRBD1	TRBJ2-5	CASRTGEETQYF	TGTGCCAGCAGGACAGGGGAAGAGACCCAGTACTTC
TRBV6-5	-	-	TRBJ2-7	CAISTSNYEQYF	TGTGCCATCAGTACCTCAAACTACGAGCAGTACTTC
TRBV6-5	-	TRBD1	TRBJ1-4	CASSQYGQVNEKLFF	TGTGCCAGCAGTCAATACGGACAGGTCAATGAAAAACTGTTTTTT
TRBV7-2	once	-	TRBJ2-7	CASSPYRDGIYEQYF	TGTGCCAGCAGCCCTTACCGGGACGGGATCTACGAGCAGTACTTC
TRBV5-4	-	TRBD2	TRBJ2-3	CASSRGLAGGGTDTQYF	TGTGCCAGCAGCCGGGGACTAGCGGGAGGTGGTACAGATACGCAGTATTTT
TRBV5-4	-	-	TRBJ2-3	CASSLNEAGADDTQYF	TGTGCCAGCAGCTTAAATGAGGCGGGGGCCGACGATACGCAGTATTTT
TRBV19	-	TRBD2	TRBJ2-1	CASSMHQPGTSSYNEQFF	TGTGCCAGTAGTATGCATCAGCCCGGGACTAGCTCCTACAATGAGCAGTTCTTC
TRBV7-2	-	-	TRBJ1-1	CASSFSQVRVTEAFF	TGTGCCAGCAGCTTCTCACAGGTGAGAGTCACTGAAGCTTTCTTT
TRBV4-1	-	TRBD1	TRBJ2-7	CASSQDVDRGQSFSYEQYF	TGCGCCAGCAGCCAAGATGTGGACAGGGGGCAATCTTTCTCCTACGAGCAGTACTTC
TRBV6-5	-	TRBD2	TRBJ2-3	CASSYSRLAGWDTQYF	TGTGCCAGCAGTTACTCAAGGCTAGCGGGGTGGGATACGCAGTATTTT
TRBV4-1	-	-	TRBJ2-6	CASSQVFGPGANVLTF	TGCGCCAGCAGCCAAGTTTTCGGGCCTGGGGCCAACGTCCTGACTTTC
TRBV29-1	-	TRBD1	TRBJ2-5	CSVATGEETQYF	TGCAGCGTCGCGACAGGGGAAGAGACCCAGTACTTC
TRBV6-5	-	-	TRBJ2-7	CASSQGSSYEQYF	TGTGCCAGCAGTCAGGGGAGCTCCTACGAGCAGTACTTC
TRBV19	-	TRBD1	TRBJ2-7	CASSISGGSSYEQYF	TGTGCCAGTAGCATCTCAGGGGGAAGCTCCTACGAGCAGTACTTC
TRBV25-1	-	-	TRBJ2-1	CASSESGFSYNEQFF	TGTGCCAGCAGTGAATCGGGCTTCTCCTACAATGAGCAGTTCTTC
TRBV19	-	TRBD2	TRBJ2-6	CASSDRLAQTSGANVLTF	TGTGCCAGTAGTGACCGACTAGCCCAGACCTCTGGGGCCAACGTCCTGACTTTC
TRBV25-1	-	-	TRBJ2-7	CASSEKGGYEQYF	TGTGCCAGCAGTGAAAAAGGGGGCTACGAGCAGTACTTC
TRBV7-9	-	-	TRBJ2-7	CASSRKTSGPYEQYF	TGTGCCAGCAGCCGAAAGACATCGGGACCCTACGAGCAGTACTTC
TRBV5-4	-	TRBD2	TRBJ2-5	CASSGGGQETQYF	TGTGCCAGCAGCGGGGGAGGGCAAGAGACCCAGTACTTC
TRBV7-8	few	TRBD1	TRBJ1-6	CASSMGQGSSPLHF	TGTGCCAGCAGCATGGGACAGGGGTCTTCACCCCTCCACTTT
TRBV10-3	-	-	TRBJ1-1	CAISEATWTEAFF	TGTGCCATCAGTGAAGCCACATGGACTGAAGCTTTCTTT
TRBV14	-	-	TRBJ2-3	CASSQVGGLQYF	TGTGCCAGCAGCCAAGTGGGGGGACTTCAGTATTTT
TRBV19	-	-	TRBJ1-5	CASRPDNQPQHF	TGTGCCAGTAGGCCAGACAATCAGCCCCAGCATTTT
TRBV10-2	-	TRBD1	TRBJ1-5	CASSDSTGTPQHF	TGCGCCAGCAGTGATTCGACAGGGACACCCCAGCATTTT
TRBV2	-	-	TRBJ1-4	CASRFKGATNEKLFF	TGTGCCAGCAGGTTCAAGGGTGCAACTAATGAAAAACTGTTTTTT
TRBV29-1	-	-	TRBJ1-2	CSVEGGYTF	TGCAGCGTCGAAGGAGGCTACACCTTC
TRBV5-1	-	-	TRBJ2-7	CASSLASGGLVSYEQYF	TGCGCCAGCAGCTTGGCTTCTGGGGGACTTGTATCCTACGAGCAGTACTTC
TRBV11-1	-	-	TRBJ2-5	CASSFQGPPQETQYF	TGTGCCAGCAGCTTCCAAGGCCCACCGCAAGAGACCCAGTACTTC
TRBV9	-	TRBD1	TRBJ2-2	CASRQGSGELFF	TGTGCCAGCAGACAGGGGTCCGGGGAGCTGTTTTTT
TRBV5-6	-	-	TRBJ1-1	CASSPGLNTEAFF	TGTGCCAGCAGCCCGGGTCTGAACACTGAAGCTTTCTTT
TRBV4-1	-	-	TRBJ2-3	CASSPGGQTDTQYF	TGCGCCAGCAGCCCCGGGGGCCAAACAGATACGCAGTATTTT
TRBV2	-	TRBD2	TRBJ2-2	CASSAGGGNTGELFF	TGTGCCAGCAGTGCCGGGGGGGGAAACACCGGGGAGCTGTTTTTT
TRBV7-2	-	-	TRBJ2-5	CASSSSREETQYF	TGTGCCAGCAGCTCCTCGAGGGAAGAGACCCAGTACTTC
TRBV11-3	-	TRBD2	TRBJ2-2	CASSLEALAVLNNTGELFF	TGTGCCAGCAGCTTAGAGGCACTAGCGGTCCTTAATAACACCGGGGAGCTGTTTTTT